A single sample gave rise to the 13 T cell receptor beta chains below, sequenced in a study of human T cells and chemical hapten exposure. Treatment noted: therapeutic diphenylcyclopropenone sensitization with weekly scalp DPC. Unique molecular identifiers were affixed to discrete cDNA molecules within the library. TCRdb reprocessed the reads via MiXCR and lists one record per CDR3 protein. Of 150 to 200 distinct CDR3 sequences listed, around 50% are singletons. Sequencing used whole blood, obtained before DPC sensitization or 2, 6, or about 24 weeks after (not recorded which). These receptors came from an adult with alopecia areata. Some clones in this sample may be carry-over from other donors' samples. This table probably holds off-target reads from a library built for another chain.

The chain uses TRBV6-5 and TRBJ2-3; weak D call: TRBD1 (6 bases). CDR3 length: 13 residues. Trimming cost V 9 bases and J 4 bases, with 14 bases left between them. Germline V gene lookup returns CDR1 MNHEY and CDR2 SVGAGI. CDR3: CASGGAGADTQYF. CDR3 DNA sequence: TGTGCCAGTGGGGGCGCCGGGGCAGATACGCAGTATTTT.

This clonotype came up once. The rearrangement joins TRBV11-3 to TRBJ2-1; D not resolved. The ends were cut back, 5 bases at V and 9 bases at J, with 14 bases in the middle. The germline V gene has CDR1 SGHNT and CDR2 YENEEA. The CDR3 has 13 amino acids. CDR3 in DNA: TGTGCCAGCAGCCTGGACGGAGAGGCTGAGCAGTTCTTC. Translation: CASSLDGEAEQFF.

The chain is built from TRBV6-1 and TRBJ1-1; D not certain. The CDR3 has 14 amino acids. Looked up from germline, CDR1 is MNHNS and CDR2 is SASEGT. V shed 3 bases and J shed 4 bases, with 12 bases lying between them. The CDR3 DNA follows: TGTGCCAGCAGTGAGACGGGAGGAAGCACTGAAGCTTTCTTT. Protein sequence: CASSETGGSTEAFF.

The chain has TRBV20-1 and TRBJ1-1; D might be TRBD1 (5 bases). The germline CDR1 and CDR2 sequences are DFQATT and SNEGSKA (reference sequence). This CDR3 has 14 residues. Trimming pared 5 bases from V and 11 bases from J, leaving 24 bases between. For the CDR3, the DNA is TGCAGTGCTCCCAAGGGTCCAGGGAATCTAGGGGCTTTCTTT. Its protein is CSAPKGPGNLGAFF.

This clonotype was detected a few times. The chain combines TRBV28 with TRBJ2-5; no reliable D call. The CDR3 loop spans 12 amino acids. The germline gives CDR1 MDHEN, CDR2 SYDVKM. Trimming cost V 3 bases and J 7 bases, with 9 bases left between them. CDR3 region: CASSLSYGTQYF. The CDR3 region has the DNA TGTGCCAGCAGTTTGTCATACGGGACCCAGTACTTC.

CDR3 sequence (DNA): TGCGCCAGCAGCCAAGTCCCAGGGGGTCCCTACGAGCAGTACTTC. Its translation: CASSQVPGGPYEQYF. The V call is TRBV4-1, the J call TRBJ2-7, with 7 bases matching TRBD1. The CDR3 sequence is 15 residues long. Germline lookup yields CDR1 MGHRA and CDR2 YSYEKL. V dropped 1 base and J dropped 2; count of bases not matched to a gene: 5.

The rearrangement joins TRBV19 to TRBJ1-2; tentative D call: TRBD1 (5 bases). The CDR3 sequence is 16 residues long. The V end was cut by 4 bases, the J end by 0 bases, with 15 bases between. The germline gives CDR1 LNHDA, CDR2 SQIVND (reference sequence). The CDR3 spells CASSTGTGLANYGYTF. For the CDR3, the DNA is TGTGCCAGTAGTACCGGGACGGGGTTAGCTAACTATGGCTACACCTTC.

This sequence joins TRBV7-6 and TRBJ2-7; a possible D gene is TRBD1 (6 bases). The CDR3 extends over 15 amino acids. V lost 0 bases to trimming and J lost 1 base, with 10 bases between them. Germline assignment: CDR1 SGHVS and CDR2 FNYEAQ. The CDR3: CASSLATGSSYEQYF. The CDR3 region has the DNA TGTGCCAGCAGCTTAGCGACAGGTAGTTCCTACGAGCAGTACTTC.

The gene calls are TRBV12-3 or TRBV12-4 and TRBJ1-1; D remains unclear. The germline V and J ends were trimmed by 5 bases and 7 bases, with 8 bases remaining between them. This CDR3 contains 11 residues. DNA for the CDR3: TGTGCCAGCAGTCACGGAGGTGAAGCTTTCTTT. As protein: CASSHGGEAFF.

In this sample, this clonotype turned up a few times. The V gene is TRBV6-5, the J gene TRBJ2-5; no clear D gene. The germline CDR1 and CDR2 sequences are MNHEY and SVGAGI. Trimming pared 5 bases from V and 4 bases from J, leaving 11 bases between. The CDR3 length is 13 residues. The CDR3 protein is CASSQTRRETQYF. For the CDR3, the DNA is TGTGCCAGCAGTCAGACCCGCCGAGAGACCCAGTACTTC.

This clonotype came up once. The chain combines TRBV20-1 with TRBJ1-1; the D is unclear. The CDR3 is 10 amino acids. Germline lookup yields CDR1 DFQATT and CDR2 SNEGSKA (reference sequence). With 6 bases removed from V and 11 bases from J, the gap between germline ends came to 13 bases. The CDR3 DNA sequence: TGCAGTGCCTCGTCCCCTCCGGCTTTCTTT. Amino acid sequence: CSASSPPAFF.

This sequence joins TRBV4-1 and TRBJ2-2; 8 bases are a match to TRBD1. CDR3 size: 17 residues. V lost 4 bases to trimming and J lost 0 bases; unmatched junction nucleotides: 7. Looked up from germline, CDR1 is MGHRA and CDR2 is YSYEKL. CDR3 DNA sequence: TGCGCCAGCAGCCGGGTACCGGGACAGGCGAACACCGGGGAGCTGTTTTTT. It translates to CASSRVPGQANTGELFF.

This chain joins TRBV11-2 and TRBJ2-3, with TRBD2 matching 7 bases. CDR3 size: 16 residues. The germline V gene encodes CDR1 SGHAT and CDR2 FQNNGV. V gave up 2 bases and J gave up 1 base; unmatched junction bases: 6. The CDR3 spells CASSLLGTTGTDTQYF. CDR3 sequence (DNA): TGTGCCAGCAGCTTATTGGGGACTACAGGCACAGATACGCAGTATTTT.